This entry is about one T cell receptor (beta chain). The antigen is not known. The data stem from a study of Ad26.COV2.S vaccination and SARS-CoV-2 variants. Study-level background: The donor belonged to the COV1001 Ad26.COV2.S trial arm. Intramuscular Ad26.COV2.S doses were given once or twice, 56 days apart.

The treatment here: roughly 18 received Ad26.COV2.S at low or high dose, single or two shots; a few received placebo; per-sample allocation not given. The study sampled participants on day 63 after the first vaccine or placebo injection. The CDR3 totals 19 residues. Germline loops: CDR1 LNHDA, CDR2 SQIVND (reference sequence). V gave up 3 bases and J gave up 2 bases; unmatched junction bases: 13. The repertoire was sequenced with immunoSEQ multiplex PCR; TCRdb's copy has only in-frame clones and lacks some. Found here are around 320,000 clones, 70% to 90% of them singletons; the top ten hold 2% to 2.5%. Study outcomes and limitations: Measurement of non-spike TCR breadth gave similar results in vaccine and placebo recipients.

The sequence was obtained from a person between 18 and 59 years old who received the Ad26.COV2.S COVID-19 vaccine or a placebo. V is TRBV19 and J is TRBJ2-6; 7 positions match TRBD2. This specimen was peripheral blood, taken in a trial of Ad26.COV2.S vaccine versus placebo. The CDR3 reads CASSIGYAGVRPGANVLTF. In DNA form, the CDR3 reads TGTGCCAGTAGTATTGGTTACGCGGGGGTAAGGCCTGGGGCCAACGTCCTGACTTTC. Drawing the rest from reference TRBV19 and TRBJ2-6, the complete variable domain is DGGITQSPKYLFRKEGQNVTLSCEQNLNHDAMYWYRQDPGQGLRLIYYSQIVNDFQKGDIAEGYSVSREKKESFPLTVTSAQKNPTAFYLCASSIGYAGVRPGANVLTFGAGSRLTVL.